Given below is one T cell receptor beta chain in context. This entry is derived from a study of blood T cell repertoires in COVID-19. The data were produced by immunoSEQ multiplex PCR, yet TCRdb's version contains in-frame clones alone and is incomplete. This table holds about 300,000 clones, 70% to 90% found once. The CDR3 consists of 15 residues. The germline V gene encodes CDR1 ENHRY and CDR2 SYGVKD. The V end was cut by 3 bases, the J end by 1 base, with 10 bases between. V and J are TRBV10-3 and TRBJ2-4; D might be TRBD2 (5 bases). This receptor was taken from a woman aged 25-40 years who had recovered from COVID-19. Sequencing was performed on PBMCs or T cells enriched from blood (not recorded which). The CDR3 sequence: CAISDPGEAKNIQYF. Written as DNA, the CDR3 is TGTGCCATCAGTGACCCCGGGGAGGCCAAAAACATTCAGTACTTC.